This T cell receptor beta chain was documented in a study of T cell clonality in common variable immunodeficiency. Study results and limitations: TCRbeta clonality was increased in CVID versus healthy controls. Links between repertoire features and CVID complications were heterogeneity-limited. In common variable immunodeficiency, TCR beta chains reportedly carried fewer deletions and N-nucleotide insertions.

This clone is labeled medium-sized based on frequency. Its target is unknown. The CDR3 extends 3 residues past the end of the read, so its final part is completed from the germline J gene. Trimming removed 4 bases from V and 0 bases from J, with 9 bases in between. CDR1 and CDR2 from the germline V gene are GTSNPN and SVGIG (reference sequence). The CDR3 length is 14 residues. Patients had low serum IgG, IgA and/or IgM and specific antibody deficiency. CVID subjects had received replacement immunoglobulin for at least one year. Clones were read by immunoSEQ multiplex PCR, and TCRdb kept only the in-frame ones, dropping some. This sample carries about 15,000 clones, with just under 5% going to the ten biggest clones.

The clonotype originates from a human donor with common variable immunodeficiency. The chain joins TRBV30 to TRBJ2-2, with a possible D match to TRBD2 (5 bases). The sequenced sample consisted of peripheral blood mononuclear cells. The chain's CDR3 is CAWNRGSNTGELFF. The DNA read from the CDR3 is TGTGCCTGGAATAGAGGGTCGAACACCGGGGAG. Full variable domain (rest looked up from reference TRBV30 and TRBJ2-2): SQTIHQWPATLVQPVGSPLSLECTVEGTSNPNLYWYRQAAGRGLQLLFYSVGIGQISSEVPQNLSASRPQDRQFILSSKKLLLSDSGFYLCAWNRGSNTGELFFGEGSRLTVL.